Listed below are T cell receptor beta chains from one sample, sequenced in a study of T cell responses to AZD1222 COVID-19 vaccine. The table came from immunoSEQ multiplex PCR; TCRdb's copy has only in-frame clones and leaves some out. The data hold 80,000 to 95,000 clones, with less than 95% observed a single time. Specimen: peripheral blood, collected 28 days after the second AZD1222 dose. Receptor source: an adult who received the AZD1222 COVID-19 vaccine. Each CDR3 is given with its conserved first and last residue. A D gene is named only where the DNA matches it firmly. Only part of the rows carry a size: once, few, many, or a class if the clone is expanded.

size,J,D,V,CDR3,DNA
.,TRBJ2-7,.,TRBV6-5,CASSYSVSVYEQYF,TGTGCCAGCAGTTACTCTGTTTCGGTCTACGAGCAGTACTTC
.,TRBJ2-6,TRBD1,TRBV3-1/TRBV3-2,CASSQDFGTAGVLTF,TGTGCCAGCAGCCAAGATTTTGGGACAGCCGGAGTCCTGACTTTC
.,TRBJ2-7,.,TRBV21-1,CASNTRRSSYEQYF,TGTGCCAGCAACACCCGCCGCAGCTCCTACGAGCAGTACTTC
.,TRBJ2-1,TRBD2,TRBV5-1,CASSLASAGGRNEQFF,TGCGCCAGCAGCTTGGCCTCAGCGGGGGGGCGGAATGAGCAGTTCTTC
.,TRBJ1-4,.,TRBV6-2/TRBV6-3,CASSTAGRATNEKLFF,TGTGCCAGCAGTACCGCCGGACGGGCAACTAATGAAAAACTGTTTTTT
.,TRBJ1-2,.,TRBV23-1,CASPGGVYGYTF,TGCGCCAGCCCGGGGGGGGTATATGGCTACACCTTC
.,TRBJ2-7,.,TRBV5-6,CASSPLFRGPSSYEQYF,TGTGCCAGCAGCCCCTTGTTCCGGGGACCCAGCTCCTACGAGCAGTACTTC
.,TRBJ1-2,TRBD1,TRBV28,CASSLPTGANYGYTF,TGTGCCAGCAGTCTACCGACAGGGGCTAACTATGGCTACACCTTC
once,TRBJ1-6,TRBD1,TRBV5-1,CASSSTETGGTNSPLHF,TGCGCCAGCAGCTCAACCGAAACAGGGGGCACGAATTCACCCCTCCACTTT
.,TRBJ1-1,.,TRBV9,CASSVVRPGGNTEAFF,TGTGCCAGCAGCGTAGTTAGGCCGGGGGGGAACACTGAAGCTTTCTTT
once,TRBJ2-3,TRBD2,TRBV10-3,CAISPKGSGATDTQYF,TGTGCCATCAGTCCCAAGGGTAGCGGGGCCACAGATACGCAGTATTTT
.,TRBJ1-2,TRBD1,TRBV29-1,CSVIRTGGSDGYTF,TGCAGCGTTATTCGGACAGGGGGGTCGGATGGCTACACCTTC
.,TRBJ2-7,.,TRBV6-6,CASIGQLYSYEQYF,TGTGCCAGCATTGGACAGCTTTATTCCTACGAGCAGTACTTC
.,TRBJ1-2,.,TRBV5-4,CASSLVGVQGGYTF,TGTGCCAGCAGCTTGGTTGGAGTACAGGGTGGCTACACCTTC
once,TRBJ2-5,.,TRBV9,CASSPRLGAGETQYF,TGTGCCAGCAGCCCGAGACTAGGGGCCGGGGAGACCCAGTACTTC
.,TRBJ2-3,TRBD2,TRBV5-1,CASSLYIAGGGTDTQYF,TGCGCCAGCAGCTTGTATATAGCGGGGGGCGGTACAGATACGCAGTATTTT
.,TRBJ2-1,TRBD2,TRBV3-1/TRBV3-2,CASSHQRGGSYNEQFF,TGTGCCAGCAGCCACCAGCGGGGGGGCTCCTACAATGAGCAGTTCTTC
.,TRBJ2-7,.,TRBV27,CASSRGPNYEQYF,TGTGCCAGCAGCCGGGGACCAAACTACGAGCAGTACTTC
.,TRBJ2-3,.,TRBV25-1,CASSGGRSYTDTQYF,TGTGCCAGCAGTGGGGGCCGCAGCTACACAGATACGCAGTATTTT
.,TRBJ1-1,.,TRBV29-1,CSVSRESQGAFF,TGCAGCGTTAGTAGGGAAAGTCAGGGGGCTTTCTTT
.,TRBJ1-1,.,TRBV29-1,CSGRESFNTEAFF,TGCAGCGGCCGGGAGTCTTTTAACACTGAAGCTTTCTTT
.,TRBJ1-3,.,TRBV5-1,CASSSSSSGNTIYF,TGCGCCAGCAGCAGTAGCTCCTCTGGAAACACCATATATTTT
.,TRBJ2-6,.,TRBV27,CASSYPRAGSSGANVLTF,TGTGCCAGCAGTTACCCGCGGGCCGGGAGCTCTGGGGCCAACGTCCTGACTTTC
.,TRBJ2-1,.,TRBV6-5,CASSIAPGAVQFF,TGTGCCAGCAGTATAGCCCCAGGCGCAGTGCAGTTCTTC
.,TRBJ1-4,.,TRBV10-3,CAISEEGGLTTNEKLFF,TGTGCCATCAGTGAGGAAGGAGGGCTGACAACTAATGAAAAACTGTTTTTT
once,TRBJ1-2,.,TRBV15,CATSRPPPDRNGYTF,TGTGCCACCAGCAGGCCGCCTCCTGACAGGAATGGCTACACCTTC
.,TRBJ2-2,TRBD1,TRBV10-3,CAISRDRGNTGELFF,TGTGCCATCAGCCGGGACAGGGGGAACACCGGGGAGCTGTTTTTT
.,TRBJ2-1,TRBD1,TRBV5-4,CASIRDRAANEQFF,TGTGCCAGCATACGGGACAGGGCCGCAAATGAGCAGTTCTTC